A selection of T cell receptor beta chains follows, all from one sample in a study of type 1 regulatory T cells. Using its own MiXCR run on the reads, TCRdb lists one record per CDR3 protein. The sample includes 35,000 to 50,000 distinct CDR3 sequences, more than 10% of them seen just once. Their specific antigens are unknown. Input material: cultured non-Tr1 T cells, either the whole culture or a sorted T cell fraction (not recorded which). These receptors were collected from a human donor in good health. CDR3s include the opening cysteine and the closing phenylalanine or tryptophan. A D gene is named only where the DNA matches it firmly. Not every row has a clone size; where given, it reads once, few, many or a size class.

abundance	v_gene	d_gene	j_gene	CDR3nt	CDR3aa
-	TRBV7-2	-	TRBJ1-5	TGTGCCAGCAGCCTGGGACCCCTAAGGGCCCAGCATTTT	CASSLGPLRAQHF
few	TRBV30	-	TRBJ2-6	TGTGCCTGGTCTGTCAGGACCTCTGGGGCCAACGTCCTGACTTTC	CAWSVRTSGANVLTF
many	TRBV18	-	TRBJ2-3	TGTGCCAGCTCAGGCGGGAGCACAGATACGCAGTATTTT	CASSGGSTDTQYF
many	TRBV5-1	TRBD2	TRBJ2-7	TGCGCCAGCAGCATGGAGGGAGGGTCCTACGAGCAGTACTTC	CASSMEGGSYEQYF
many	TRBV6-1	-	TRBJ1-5	TGTGCCAGCCGGGATCACATCTCATTACGTGCACAGCCCCAGCATTTT	CASRDHISLRAQPQHF
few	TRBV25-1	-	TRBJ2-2	TGTGCCAGCAGTGAAACCCTCGGGACGGCTTCACAAACGGGTATTTACACCGGGGAGCTGTTTTTT	CASSETLGTASQTGIYTGELFF
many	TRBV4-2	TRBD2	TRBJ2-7	TGTGCCAGCAGCCAAGGTGGGCTAGCGGGAGTCGCCTACGAGCAGTACTTC	CASSQGGLAGVAYEQYF
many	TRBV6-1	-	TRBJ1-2	TGTGCCACCACCGTTGATAGGGGATATGGCTACACCTTC	CATTVDRGYGYTF
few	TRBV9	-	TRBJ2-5	TGTGCCAGCAGCCCAGTGGGGCAAAAAGAGACCCAGTACTTC	CASSPVGQKETQYF
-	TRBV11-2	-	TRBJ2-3	TGTGCCAGCAGCTTAGATGGAGGCGGAGATACGCAGTATTTT	CASSLDGGGDTQYF
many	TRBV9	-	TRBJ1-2	TGTGCCAGCAGCGTAGAAGAGGGGGCTAACTATGGCTACACCTTC	CASSVEEGANYGYTF
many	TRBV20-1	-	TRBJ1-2	TGCAGTGCTAGAGATCCCAGAGACTATGGCTACACCTTC	CSARDPRDYGYTF
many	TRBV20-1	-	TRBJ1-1	TGCAGTGCTAGAGATAATAACGGACCGCGAGAAGAAGCTTTCTTT	CSARDNNGPREEAFF
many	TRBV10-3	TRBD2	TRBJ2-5	TGTGCCATCAGTGCCACCGATCGGGCGGGAGGGGAGACCCAGTACTTC	CAISATDRAGGETQYF
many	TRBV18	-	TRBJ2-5	TGTGCCAGCTCACCGAAGGCCCAAGGGACCCAGTACTTC	CASSPKAQGTQYF
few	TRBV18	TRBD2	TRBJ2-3	TGTGCCAGCTCACCACTAGCGGGAGTACCAGATACGCAGTATTTT	CASSPLAGVPDTQYF
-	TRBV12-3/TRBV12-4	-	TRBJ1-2	TGTGCCAGCACCCCGGACAGTTTCTCCTATGGCTACACCTTC	CASTPDSFSYGYTF
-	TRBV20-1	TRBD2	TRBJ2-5	TGCAGTGCTAGGGGCATGGGCGGGAGCCTCCGGACCCAGTACTTC	CSARGMGGSLRTQYF
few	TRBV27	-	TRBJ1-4	TGTGCCAGCAGTTTGCAGGGAGCGGGCGAAAAACTGTTTTTT	CASSLQGAGEKLFF
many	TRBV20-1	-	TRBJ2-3	TGCAGTGCTAGCTACCAGCGGAGTTATACAGATACGCAGTATTTT	CSASYQRSYTDTQYF
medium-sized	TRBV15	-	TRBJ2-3	TGTGCCACCAGTCGCCGGTCAGATACGCAGTATTTT	CATSRRSDTQYF
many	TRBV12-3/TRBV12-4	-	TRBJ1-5	TGTGCCAGCAGACCACAGGCTTCCAATCAGCCCCAGCATTTT	CASRPQASNQPQHF
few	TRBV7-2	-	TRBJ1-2	TGTGCCAGCAGCTTAGACGGTTCCGGCTACACCTTC	CASSLDGSGYTF
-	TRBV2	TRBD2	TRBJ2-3	TGTGCCAGCAGTGAACTAGCGGGAGTCACAGATACGCAGTATTTT	CASSELAGVTDTQYF
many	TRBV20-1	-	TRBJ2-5	TGCAGTGCTAGAAGGGGACTCGTCCAAGAGACCCAGTACTTC	CSARRGLVQETQYF
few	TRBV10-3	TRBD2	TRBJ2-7	TGTGCCATTGGGACTAACGAGCAGTACTTC	CAIGTNEQYF
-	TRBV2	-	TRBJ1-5	TGTGCCAGCAGTGAAGCGATCGGCAATCAGCCCCAGCATTTT	CASSEAIGNQPQHF
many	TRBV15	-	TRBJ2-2	TGTGCCACCAGCAGAGGACTGGGACCTTTGAACACCGGGGAGCTGTTTTTT	CATSRGLGPLNTGELFF
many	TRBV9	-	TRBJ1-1	TGTGCCAGCAGCCTAATGGGGGACACTGAAGCTTTCTTT	CASSLMGDTEAFF
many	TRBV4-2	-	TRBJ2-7	TGTGCCAGCAGCCAAGAGGTAGCGGCAGTGCTCTACGAGCAGTACTTC	CASSQEVAAVLYEQYF
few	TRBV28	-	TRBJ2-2	TGTGCCAGCAGTGGGGACGGTAAACTTAACACCGGGGAGCTGTTTTTT	CASSGDGKLNTGELFF
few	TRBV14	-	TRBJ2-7	TGTGCCAGCAGCCAGTTTAACGAGCAGTACTTC	CASSQFNEQYF
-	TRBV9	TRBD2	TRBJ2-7	TGTGCCAGCAGCGTAAATAGCGGGAGCTACGAGCAGTACTTC	CASSVNSGSYEQYF
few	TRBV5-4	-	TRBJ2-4	TGTGCCAGCAGCTTGTCAGGGGATGCCGTCATTCAGTACTTC	CASSLSGDAVIQYF
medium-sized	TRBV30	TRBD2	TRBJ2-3	TGTGCCTGGAGGGCTAGCCGGACTAGCGGTAGCACAGATACGCAGTATTTT	CAWRASRTSGSTDTQYF
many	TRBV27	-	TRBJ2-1	TGTGCCAGCAGTTTGCGGAGCCCGGGGAATGAGCAGTTCTTC	CASSLRSPGNEQFF
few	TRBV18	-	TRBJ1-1	TGTGCCAGCTCACCACCGTCACTGGGGCGGAACACTGAAGCTTTCTTT	CASSPPSLGRNTEAFF
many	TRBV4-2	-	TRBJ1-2	TGTGCCAGCAGCCAAGATCCCGACCGAACCTCTTTTGGCTACACCTTC	CASSQDPDRTSFGYTF
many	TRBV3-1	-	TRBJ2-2	TGTGCCAGCAGCCAAGCAGGGGCGAGGGAGCTGTTTTTT	CASSQAGARELFF
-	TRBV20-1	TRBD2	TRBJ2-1	TGCAGTGCTAGAAGGACTAGCGGAGGATATAGCTCCTACAATGAGCAGTTCTTC	CSARRTSGGYSSYNEQFF
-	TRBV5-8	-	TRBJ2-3	TGTGCCAGCAGCTTAGCGGCTACCACAGATACGCAGTATTTT	CASSLAATTDTQYF
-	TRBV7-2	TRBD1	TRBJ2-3	TGTGCCAGCAGCTCACAGACAGGGGATTGGCAGTATTTT	CASSSQTGDWQYF
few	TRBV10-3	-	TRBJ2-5	TGTGCCATCAGGAGCGACCAAGAGACCCAGTACTTC	CAIRSDQETQYF
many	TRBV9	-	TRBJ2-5	TGTGCCAGCAGCGTAAGGTGGAACCCTGTTGAGACCCAGTACTTC	CASSVRWNPVETQYF
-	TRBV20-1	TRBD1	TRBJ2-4	TGCAGTGCTAGATCGGGACAGGGCAAAAACATTCAGTACTTC	CSARSGQGKNIQYF
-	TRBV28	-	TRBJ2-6	TGTGCCAGCAGTCTCAGGGTTGGGTCTGGGGCCAACGTCCTGACTTTC	CASSLRVGSGANVLTF
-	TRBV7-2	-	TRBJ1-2	TGTGCCGGCAGCTTAGACTCGGCGGCGTCGACTTATGGCTACACCTTC	CAGSLDSAASTYGYTF
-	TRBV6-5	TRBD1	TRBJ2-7	TGTGCCAGCAGCCCGACCGGACAGGGCCTGGGTTACGAGCAGTACTTC	CASSPTGQGLGYEQYF